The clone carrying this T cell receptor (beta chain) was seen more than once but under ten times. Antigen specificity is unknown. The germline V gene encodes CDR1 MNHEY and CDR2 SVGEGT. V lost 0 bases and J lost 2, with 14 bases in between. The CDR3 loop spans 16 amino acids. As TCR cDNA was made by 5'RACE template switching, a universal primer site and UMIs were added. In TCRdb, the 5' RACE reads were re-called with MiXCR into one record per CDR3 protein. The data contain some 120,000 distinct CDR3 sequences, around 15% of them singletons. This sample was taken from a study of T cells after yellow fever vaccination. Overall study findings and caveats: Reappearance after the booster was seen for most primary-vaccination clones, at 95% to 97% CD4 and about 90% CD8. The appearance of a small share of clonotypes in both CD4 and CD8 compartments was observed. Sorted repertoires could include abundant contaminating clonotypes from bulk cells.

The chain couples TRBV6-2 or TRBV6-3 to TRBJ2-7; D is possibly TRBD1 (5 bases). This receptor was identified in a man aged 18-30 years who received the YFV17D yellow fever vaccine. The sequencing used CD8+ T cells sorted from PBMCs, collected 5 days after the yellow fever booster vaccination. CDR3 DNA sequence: TGTGCCAGCAGTTACTCGAGCAGGGTGCGAACCTACGAGCAGTACGTC. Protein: CASSYSSRVRTYEQYV.